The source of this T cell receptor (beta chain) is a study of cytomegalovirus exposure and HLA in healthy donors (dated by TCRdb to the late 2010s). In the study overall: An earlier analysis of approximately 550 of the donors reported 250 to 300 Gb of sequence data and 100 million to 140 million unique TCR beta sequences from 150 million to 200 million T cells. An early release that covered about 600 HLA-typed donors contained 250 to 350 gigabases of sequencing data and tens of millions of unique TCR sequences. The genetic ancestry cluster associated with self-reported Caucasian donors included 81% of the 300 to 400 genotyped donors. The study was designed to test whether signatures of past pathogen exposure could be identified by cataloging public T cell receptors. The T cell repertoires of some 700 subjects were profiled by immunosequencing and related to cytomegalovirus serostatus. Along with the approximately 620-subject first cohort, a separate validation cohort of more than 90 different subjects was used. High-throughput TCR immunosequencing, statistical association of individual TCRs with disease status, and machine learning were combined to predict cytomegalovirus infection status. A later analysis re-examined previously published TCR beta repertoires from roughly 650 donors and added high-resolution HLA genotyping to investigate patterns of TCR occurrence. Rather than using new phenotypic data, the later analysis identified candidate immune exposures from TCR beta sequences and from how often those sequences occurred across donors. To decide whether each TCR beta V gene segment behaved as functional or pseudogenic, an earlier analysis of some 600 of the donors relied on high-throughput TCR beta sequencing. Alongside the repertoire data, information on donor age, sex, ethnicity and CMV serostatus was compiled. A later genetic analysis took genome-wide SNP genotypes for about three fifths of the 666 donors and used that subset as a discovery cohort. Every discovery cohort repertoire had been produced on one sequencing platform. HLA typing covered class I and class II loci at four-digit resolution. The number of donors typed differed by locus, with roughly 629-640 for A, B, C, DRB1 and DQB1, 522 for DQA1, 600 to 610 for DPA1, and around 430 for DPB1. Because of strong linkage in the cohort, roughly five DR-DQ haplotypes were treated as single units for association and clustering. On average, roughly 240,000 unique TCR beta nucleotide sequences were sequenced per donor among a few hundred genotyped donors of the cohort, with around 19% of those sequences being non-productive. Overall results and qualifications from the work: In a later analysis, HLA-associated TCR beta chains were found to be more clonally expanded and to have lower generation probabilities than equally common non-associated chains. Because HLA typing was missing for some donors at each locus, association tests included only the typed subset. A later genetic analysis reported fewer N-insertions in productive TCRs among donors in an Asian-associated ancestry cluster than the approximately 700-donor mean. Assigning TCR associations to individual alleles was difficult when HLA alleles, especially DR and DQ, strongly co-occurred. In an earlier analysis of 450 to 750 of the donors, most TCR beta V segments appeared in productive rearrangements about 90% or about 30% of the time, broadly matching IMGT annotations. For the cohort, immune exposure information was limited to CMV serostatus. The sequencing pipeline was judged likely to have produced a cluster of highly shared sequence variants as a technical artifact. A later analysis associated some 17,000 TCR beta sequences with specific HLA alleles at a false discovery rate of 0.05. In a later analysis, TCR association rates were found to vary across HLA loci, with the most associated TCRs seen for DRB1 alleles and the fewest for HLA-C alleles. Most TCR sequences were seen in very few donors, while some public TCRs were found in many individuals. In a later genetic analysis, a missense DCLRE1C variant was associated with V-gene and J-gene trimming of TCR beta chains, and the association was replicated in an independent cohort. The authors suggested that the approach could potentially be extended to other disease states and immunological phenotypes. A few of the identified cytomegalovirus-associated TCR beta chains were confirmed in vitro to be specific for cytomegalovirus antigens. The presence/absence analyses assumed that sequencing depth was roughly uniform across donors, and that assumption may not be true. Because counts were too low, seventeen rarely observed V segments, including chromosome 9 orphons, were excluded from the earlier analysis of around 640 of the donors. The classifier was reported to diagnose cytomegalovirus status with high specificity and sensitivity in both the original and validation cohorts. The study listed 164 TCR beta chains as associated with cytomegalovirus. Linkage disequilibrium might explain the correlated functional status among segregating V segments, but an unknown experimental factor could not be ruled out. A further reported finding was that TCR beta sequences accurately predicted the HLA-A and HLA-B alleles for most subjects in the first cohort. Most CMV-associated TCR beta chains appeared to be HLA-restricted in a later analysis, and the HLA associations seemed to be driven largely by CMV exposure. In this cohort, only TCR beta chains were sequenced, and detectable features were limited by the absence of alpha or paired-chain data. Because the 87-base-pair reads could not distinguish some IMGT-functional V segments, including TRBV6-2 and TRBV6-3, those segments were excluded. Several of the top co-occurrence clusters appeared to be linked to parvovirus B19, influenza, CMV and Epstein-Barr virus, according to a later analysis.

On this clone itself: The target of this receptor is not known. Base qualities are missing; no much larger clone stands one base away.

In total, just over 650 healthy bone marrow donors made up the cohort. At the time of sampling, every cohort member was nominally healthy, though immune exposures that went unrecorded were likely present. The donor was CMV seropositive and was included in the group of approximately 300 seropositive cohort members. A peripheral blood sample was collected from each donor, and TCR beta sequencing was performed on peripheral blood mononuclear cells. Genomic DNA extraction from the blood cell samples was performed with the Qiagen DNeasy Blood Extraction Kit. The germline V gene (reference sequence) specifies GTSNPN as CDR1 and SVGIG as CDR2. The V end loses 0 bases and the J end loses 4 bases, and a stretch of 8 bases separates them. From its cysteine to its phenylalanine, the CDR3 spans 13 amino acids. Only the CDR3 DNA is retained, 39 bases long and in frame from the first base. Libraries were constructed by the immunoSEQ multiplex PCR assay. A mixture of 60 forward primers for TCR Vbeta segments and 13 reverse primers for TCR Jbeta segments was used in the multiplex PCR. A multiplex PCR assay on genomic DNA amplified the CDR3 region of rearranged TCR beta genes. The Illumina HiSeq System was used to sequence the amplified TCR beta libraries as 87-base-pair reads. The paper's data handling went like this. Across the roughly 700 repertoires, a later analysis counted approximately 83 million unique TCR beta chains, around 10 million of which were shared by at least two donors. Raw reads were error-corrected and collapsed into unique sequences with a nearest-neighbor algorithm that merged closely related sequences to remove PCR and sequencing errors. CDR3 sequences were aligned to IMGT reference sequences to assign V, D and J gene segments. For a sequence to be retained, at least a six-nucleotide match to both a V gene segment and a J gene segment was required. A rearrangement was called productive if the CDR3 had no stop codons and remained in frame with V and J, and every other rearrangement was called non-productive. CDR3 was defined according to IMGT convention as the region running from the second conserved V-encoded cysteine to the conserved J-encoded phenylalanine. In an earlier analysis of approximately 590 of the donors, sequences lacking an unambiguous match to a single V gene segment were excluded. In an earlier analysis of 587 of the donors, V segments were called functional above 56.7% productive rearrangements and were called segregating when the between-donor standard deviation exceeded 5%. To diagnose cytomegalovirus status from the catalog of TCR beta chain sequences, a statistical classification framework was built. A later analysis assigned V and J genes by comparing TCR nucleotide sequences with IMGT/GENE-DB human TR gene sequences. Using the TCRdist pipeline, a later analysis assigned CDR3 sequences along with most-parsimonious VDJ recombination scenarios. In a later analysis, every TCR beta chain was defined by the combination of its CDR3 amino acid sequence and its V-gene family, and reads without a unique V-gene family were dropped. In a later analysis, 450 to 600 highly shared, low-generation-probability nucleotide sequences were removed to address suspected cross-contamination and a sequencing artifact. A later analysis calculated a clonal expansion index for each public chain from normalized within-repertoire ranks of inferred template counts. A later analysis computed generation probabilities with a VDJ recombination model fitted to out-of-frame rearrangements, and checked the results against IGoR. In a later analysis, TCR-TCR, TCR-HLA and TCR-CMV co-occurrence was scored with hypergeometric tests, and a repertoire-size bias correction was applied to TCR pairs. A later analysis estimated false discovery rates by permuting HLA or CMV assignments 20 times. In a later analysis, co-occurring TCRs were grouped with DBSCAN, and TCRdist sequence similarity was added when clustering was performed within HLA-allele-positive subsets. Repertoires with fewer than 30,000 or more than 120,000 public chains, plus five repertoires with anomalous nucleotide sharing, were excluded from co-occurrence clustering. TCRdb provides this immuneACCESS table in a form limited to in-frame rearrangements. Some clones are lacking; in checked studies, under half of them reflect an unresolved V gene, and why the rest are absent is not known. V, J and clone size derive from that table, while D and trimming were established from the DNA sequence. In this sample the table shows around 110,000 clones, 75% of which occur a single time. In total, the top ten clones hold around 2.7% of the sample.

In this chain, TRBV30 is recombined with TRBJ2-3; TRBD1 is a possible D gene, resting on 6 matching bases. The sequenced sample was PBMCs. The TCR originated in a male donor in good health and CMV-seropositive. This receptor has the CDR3 CAWSVQGPDTQYF. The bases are TGTGCCTGGAGTGTACAGGGACCAGATACGCAGTATTTT.